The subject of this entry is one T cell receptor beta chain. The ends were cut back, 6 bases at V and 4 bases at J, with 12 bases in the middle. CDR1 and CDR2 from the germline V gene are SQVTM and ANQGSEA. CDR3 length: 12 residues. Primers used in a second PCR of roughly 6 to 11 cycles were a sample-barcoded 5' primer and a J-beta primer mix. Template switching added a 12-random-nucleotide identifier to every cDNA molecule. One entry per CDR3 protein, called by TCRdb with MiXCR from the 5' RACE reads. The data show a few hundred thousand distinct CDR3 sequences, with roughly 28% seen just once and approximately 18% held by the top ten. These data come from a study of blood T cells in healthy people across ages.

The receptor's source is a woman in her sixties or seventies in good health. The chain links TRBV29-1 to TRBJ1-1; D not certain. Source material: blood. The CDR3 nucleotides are TGCAGCGTCCCTACGGGTGGCACTGAAGCTTTCTTT. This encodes CSVPTGGTEAFF.